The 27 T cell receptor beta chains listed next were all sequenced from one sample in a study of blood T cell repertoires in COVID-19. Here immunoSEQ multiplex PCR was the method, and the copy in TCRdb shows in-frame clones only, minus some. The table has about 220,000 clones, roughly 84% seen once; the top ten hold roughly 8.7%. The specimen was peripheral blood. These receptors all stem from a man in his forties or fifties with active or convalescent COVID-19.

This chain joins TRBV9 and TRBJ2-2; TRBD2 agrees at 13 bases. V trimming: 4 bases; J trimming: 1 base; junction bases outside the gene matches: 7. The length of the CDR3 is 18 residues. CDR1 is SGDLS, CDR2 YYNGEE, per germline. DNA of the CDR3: TGTGCCAGCAGCCCCGGACTAGCGGGGGTTAAGAACACCGGGGAGCTGTTTTTT. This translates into CASSPGLAGVKNTGELFF.

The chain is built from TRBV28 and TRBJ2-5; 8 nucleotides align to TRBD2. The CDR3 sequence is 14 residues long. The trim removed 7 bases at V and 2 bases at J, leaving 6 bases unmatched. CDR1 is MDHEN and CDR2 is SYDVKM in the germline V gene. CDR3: CASTNSGVQETQYF. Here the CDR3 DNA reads TGTGCCAGCACGAATAGCGGGGTACAAGAGACCCAGTACTTC.

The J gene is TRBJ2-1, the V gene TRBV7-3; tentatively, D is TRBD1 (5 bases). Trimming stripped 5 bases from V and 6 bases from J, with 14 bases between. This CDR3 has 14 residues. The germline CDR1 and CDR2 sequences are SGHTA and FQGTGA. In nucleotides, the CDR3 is TGTGCCAGCAGCCCCGGGTGGGGCGGCAATGAGCAGTTCTTC. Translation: CASSPGWGGNEQFF.

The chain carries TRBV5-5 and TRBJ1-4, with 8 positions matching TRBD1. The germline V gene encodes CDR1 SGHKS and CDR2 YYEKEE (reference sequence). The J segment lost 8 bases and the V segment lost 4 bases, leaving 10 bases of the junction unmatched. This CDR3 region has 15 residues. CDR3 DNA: TGTGCCAGCAGCCAGGGGGCCACAGGGGAAGAAAAACTGTTTTTT. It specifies CASSQGATGEEKLFF.

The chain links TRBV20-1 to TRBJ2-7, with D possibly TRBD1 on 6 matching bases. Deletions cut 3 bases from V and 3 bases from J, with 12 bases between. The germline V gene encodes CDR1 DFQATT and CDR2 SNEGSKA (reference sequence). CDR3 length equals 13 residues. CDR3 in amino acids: CSASGDNYYEQYF. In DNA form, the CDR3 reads TGCAGTGCTAGTGGGGACAACTACTACGAGCAGTACTTC.

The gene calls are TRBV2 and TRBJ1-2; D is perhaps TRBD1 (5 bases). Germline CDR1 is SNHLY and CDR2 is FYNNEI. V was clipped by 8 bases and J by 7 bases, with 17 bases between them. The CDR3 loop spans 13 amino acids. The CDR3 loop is CASCRQGGGGYTF. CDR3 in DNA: TGTGCCAGCTGCCGGCAGGGTGGCGGTGGCTACACCTTC.

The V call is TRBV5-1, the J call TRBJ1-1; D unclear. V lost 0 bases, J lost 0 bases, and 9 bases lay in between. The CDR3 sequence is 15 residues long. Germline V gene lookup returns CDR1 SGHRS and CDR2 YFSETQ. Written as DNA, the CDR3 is TGCGCCAGCAGCTTGGACCCGGGGATGAACACTGAAGCTTTCTTT. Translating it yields CASSLDPGMNTEAFF.

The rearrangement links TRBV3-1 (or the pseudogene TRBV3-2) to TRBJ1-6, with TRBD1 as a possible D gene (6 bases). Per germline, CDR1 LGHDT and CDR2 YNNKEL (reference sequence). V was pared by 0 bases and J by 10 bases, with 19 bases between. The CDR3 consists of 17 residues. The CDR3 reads CASSQDWGRGVYSPLHF. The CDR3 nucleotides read TGTGCCAGCAGCCAAGATTGGGGCAGGGGAGTTTACTCACCCCTCCACTTT.

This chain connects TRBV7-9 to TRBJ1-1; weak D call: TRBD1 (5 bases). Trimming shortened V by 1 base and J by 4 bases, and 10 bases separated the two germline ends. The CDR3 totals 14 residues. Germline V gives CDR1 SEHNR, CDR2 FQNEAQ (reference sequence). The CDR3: CASSLGGTGTEAFF. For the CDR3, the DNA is TGTGCCAGCAGCTTAGGGGGGACTGGCACTGAAGCTTTCTTT.

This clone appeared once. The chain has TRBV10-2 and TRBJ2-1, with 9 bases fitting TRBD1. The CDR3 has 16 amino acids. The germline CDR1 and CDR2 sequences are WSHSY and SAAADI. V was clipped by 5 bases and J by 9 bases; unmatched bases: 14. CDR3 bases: TGCGCCAGCAGTCACCGGGACAGGGTCAGGTTGGGTGAGCAGTTCTTC. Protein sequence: CASSHRDRVRLGEQFF.

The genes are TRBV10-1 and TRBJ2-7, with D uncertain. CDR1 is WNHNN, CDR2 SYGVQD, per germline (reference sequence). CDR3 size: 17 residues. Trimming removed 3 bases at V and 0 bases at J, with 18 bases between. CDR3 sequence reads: CASSELCGAGASYEQYV. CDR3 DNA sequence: TGCGCCAGCAGTGAACTGTGTGGCGCAGGTGCCTCCTACGAGCAGTACGTC.

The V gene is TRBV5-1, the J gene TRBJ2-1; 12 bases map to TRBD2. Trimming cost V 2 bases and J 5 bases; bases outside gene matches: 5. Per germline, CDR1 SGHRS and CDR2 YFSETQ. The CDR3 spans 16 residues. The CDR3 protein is CASSLRTSGVHNEQFF. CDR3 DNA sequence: TGCGCCAGCAGCTTAAGGACTAGCGGGGTACACAATGAGCAGTTCTTC.

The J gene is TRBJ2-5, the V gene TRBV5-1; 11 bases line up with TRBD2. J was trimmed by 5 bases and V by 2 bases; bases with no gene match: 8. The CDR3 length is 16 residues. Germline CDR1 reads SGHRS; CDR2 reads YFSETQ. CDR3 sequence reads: CASSLTPSGRFETQYF. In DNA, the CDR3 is TGCGCCAGCAGCTTAACCCCTAGCGGGAGGTTTGAGACCCAGTACTTC.

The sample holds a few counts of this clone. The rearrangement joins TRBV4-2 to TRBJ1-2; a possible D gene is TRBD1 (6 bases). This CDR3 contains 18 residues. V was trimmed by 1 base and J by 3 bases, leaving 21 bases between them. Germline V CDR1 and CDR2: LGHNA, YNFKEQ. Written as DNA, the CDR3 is TGTGCCAGCAGCCAAGTCGAACAGGGCGGTGTAAAGGACTATGGCTACACCTTC. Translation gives CASSQVEQGGVKDYGYTF.

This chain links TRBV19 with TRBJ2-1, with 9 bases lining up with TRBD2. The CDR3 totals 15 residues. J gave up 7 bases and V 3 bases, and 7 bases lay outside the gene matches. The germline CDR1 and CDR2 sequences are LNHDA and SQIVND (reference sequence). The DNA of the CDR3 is TGTGCCAGTAGTATTGGTAGCGGGAGTCAAAATGAGCAGTTCTTC. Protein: CASSIGSGSQNEQFF.

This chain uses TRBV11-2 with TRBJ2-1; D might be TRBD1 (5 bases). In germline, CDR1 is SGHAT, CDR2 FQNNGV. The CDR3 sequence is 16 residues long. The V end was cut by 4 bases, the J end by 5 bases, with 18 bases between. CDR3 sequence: CASSWGPASPNNEQFF. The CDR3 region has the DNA TGTGCCAGCAGCTGGGGCCCGGCGAGTCCTAACAATGAGCAGTTCTTC.

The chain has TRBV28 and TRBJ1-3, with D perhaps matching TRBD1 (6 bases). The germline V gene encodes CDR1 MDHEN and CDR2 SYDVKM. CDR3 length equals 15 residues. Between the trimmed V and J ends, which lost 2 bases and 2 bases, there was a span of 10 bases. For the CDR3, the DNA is TGTGCCAGCAGTTTACCAGGGGTTCCTGGAAACACCATATATTTT. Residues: CASSLPGVPGNTIYF. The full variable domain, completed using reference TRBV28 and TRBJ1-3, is DVKVTQSSRYLVKRTGEKVFLECVQDMDHENMFWYRQDPGLGLRLIYFSYDVKMKEKGDIPEGYSVSREKKERFSLILESASTNQTSMYLCASSLPGVPGNTIYFGEGSWLTVV.

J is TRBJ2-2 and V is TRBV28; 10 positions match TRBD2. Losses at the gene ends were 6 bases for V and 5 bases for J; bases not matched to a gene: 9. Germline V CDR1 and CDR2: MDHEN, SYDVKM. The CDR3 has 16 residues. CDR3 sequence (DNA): TGTGCCAGCAGCCGTCTAGCGGGAGTGGATACCGGGGAGCTGTTTTTT. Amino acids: CASSRLAGVDTGELFF.

The CDR3 here is CASSLGTGGDEQFF. The CDR3 DNA is TGTGCCAGCAGCTTGGGGACAGGGGGCGATGAGCAGTTCTTC. The chain is built from TRBV5-5 and TRBJ2-1; TRBD1 agrees at 11 bases. The CDR3 runs 14 residues. Germline CDR1 is SGHKS and CDR2 is YYEKEE (reference sequence). The junction had 1 base not matched to a gene; V was cut back by 0 bases and J by 8 bases.

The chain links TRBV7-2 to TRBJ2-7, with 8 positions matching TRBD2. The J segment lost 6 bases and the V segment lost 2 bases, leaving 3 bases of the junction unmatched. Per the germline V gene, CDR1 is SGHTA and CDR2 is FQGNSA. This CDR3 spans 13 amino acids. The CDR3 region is CASSLRLATEQYF. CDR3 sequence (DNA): TGTGCCAGCAGCTTACGACTAGCGACCGAGCAGTACTTC. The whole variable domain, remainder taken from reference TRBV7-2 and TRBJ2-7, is GAGVSQSPSNKVTEKGKDVELRCDPISGHTALYWYRQSLGQGLEFLIYFQGNSAPDKSGLPSDRFSAERTGGSVSTLTIQRTQQEDSAVYLCASSLRLATEQYFGPGTRLTVT.

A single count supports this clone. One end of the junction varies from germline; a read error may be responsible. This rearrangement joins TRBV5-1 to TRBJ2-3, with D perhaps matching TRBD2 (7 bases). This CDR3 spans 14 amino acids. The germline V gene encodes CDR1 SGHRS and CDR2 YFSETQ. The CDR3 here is CASSLGGPEDTQYF. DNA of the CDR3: TGCGCCAGCAGTTTGGGGGGGCCGGAAGATACGCAGTATTTT. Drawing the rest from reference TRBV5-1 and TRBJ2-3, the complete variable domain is KAGVTQTPRYLIKTRGQQVTLSCSPISGHRSVSWYQQTPGQGLQFLFEYFSETQRNKGNFPGRFSGRQFSNSRSEMNVSTLELGDSALYLCASSLGGPEDTQYFGPGTRLTVL.

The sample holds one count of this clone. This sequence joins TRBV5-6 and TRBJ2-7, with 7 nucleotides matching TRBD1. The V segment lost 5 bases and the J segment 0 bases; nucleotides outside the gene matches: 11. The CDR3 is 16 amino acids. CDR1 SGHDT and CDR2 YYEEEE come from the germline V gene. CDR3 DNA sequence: TGTGCCAGCAGTTCAACAGGGGTGTGGGACTCCTACGAGCAGTACTTC. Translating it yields CASSSTGVWDSYEQYF.

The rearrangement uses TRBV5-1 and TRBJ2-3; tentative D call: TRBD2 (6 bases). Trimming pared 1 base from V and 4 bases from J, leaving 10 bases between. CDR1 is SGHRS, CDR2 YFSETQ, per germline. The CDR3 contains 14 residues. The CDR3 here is CASSLRSGADTQYF. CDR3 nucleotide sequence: TGCGCCAGCAGCTTGCGGTCGGGGGCAGATACGCAGTATTTT.

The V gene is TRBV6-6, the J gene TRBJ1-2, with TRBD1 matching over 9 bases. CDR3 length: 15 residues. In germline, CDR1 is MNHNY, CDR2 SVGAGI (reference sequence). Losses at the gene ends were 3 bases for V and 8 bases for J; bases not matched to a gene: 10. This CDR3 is CASSYAGQGTKGYTF. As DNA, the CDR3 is TGTGCCAGCAGTTATGCAGGACAGGGGACGAAGGGCTACACCTTC.

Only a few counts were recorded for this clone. CDR3 amino acids: CASSQDSDPDSPLHF. CDR3 nucleotide sequence: TGCGCCAGCAGCCAAGACAGTGATCCAGATTCACCCCTCCACTTT. This chain joins TRBV4-3 and TRBJ1-6; D is unclear. The CDR3 totals 15 residues. Trimming removed 0 bases at V and 8 bases at J, with 11 bases between. Germline loops: CDR1 LGHNA, CDR2 YSLEER.

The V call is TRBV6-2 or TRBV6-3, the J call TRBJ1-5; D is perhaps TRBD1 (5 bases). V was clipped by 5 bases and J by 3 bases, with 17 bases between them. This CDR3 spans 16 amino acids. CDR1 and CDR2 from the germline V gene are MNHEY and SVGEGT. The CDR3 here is CASSRWGVENNQPQHF. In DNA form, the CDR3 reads TGTGCCAGCAGTAGATGGGGGGTGGAAAACAATCAGCCCCAGCATTTT.

Here the CDR3 reads CSVATGIYGYTF. As DNA, the CDR3 is TGCAGCGTGGCGACAGGGATCTATGGCTACACCTTC. V is TRBV29-1 and J is TRBJ1-2; 7 bases are shared with TRBD1. J lost 4 bases, V lost 6 bases, and 5 bases had no gene match. This CDR3 has 12 amino acids. In germline, CDR1 is SQVTM, CDR2 ANQGSEA.